Sequencing of this T cell receptor (beta chain) was carried out in a study of T cells after yellow fever vaccination. The CDR3 extends over 19 amino acids. Unmatched junction bases numbered 11, after V lost 2 bases and J lost 1 base. Looked up from germline, CDR1 is LGHNA and CDR2 is YSLEER. The 5'RACE template-switching step produced TCR cDNA and added a universal primer site and UMIs. In TCRdb, the 5' RACE reads were re-called with MiXCR into one record per CDR3 protein. Of around 310,000 distinct CDR3 sequences listed, around 4.3% are singletons. This clonotype was seen repeatedly, ten times or more. Antigen specificity is unknown. General study points: Clonotypes appearing in both CD4 and CD8 compartments existed, and their share was small. A large majority of primary-vaccination clones showed up again after the booster (96% CD4, around 88% CD8). Compared with primary, the secondary response was weaker and peaked at day 5, not 15.

The clonotype originates from a man aged 18-30 years who received the YFV17D yellow fever vaccine. This specimen consisted of PBMCs, obtained 15 days after the yellow fever booster vaccination. This chain links TRBV4-3 with TRBJ2-1, with 10 bases identical to TRBD1. CDR3 nucleotide sequence: TGCGCCAGCAGCCAATGGGACAGGGGCCCGTCACGATCCTACAATGAGCAGTTCTTC. Translating gives CASSQWDRGPSRSYNEQFF.